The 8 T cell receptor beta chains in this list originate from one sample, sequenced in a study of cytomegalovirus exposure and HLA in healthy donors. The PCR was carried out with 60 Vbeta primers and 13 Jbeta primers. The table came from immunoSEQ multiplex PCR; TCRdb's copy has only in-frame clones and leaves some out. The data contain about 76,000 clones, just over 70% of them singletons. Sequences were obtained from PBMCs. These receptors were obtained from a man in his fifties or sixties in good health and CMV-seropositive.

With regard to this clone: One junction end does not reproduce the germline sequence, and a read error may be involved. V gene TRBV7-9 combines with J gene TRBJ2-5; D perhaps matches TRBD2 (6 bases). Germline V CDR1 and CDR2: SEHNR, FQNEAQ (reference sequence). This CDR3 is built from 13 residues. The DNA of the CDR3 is TGTTCCAGCAGTCACGGAGGGTACGAGACCCAGTACTTC. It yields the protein CSSSHGGYETQYF.

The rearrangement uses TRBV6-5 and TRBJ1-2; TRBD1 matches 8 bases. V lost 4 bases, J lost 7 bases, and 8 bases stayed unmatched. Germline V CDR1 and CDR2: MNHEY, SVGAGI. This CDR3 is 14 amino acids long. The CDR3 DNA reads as TGTGCCAGCAGTTTGACAGGGGTTTTGGCTGGCTACACCTTC. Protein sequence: CASSLTGVLAGYTF.

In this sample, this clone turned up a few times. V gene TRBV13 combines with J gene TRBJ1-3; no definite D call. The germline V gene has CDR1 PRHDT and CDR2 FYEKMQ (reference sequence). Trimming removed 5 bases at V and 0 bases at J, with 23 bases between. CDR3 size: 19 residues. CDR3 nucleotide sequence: TGTGCCAGCAGCCACACCGGGCCGGCGCGGGAGGGCTCTGGAAACACCATATATTTT. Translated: CASSHTGPAREGSGNTIYF.

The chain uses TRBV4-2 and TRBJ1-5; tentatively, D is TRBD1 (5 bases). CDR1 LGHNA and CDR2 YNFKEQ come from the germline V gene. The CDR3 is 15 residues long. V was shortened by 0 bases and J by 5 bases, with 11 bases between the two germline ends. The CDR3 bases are TGTGCCAGCAGCCAAGATTCAAGCAGGGATCAGCCCCAGCATTTT. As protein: CASSQDSSRDQPQHF.

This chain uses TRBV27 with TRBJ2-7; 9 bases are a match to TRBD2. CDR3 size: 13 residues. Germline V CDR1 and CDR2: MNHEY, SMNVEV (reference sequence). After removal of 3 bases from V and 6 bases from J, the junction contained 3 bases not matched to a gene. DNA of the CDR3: TGTGCCAGCAGTTTGACTAGCGGCTTCGAGCAGTACTTC. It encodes CASSLTSGFEQYF.

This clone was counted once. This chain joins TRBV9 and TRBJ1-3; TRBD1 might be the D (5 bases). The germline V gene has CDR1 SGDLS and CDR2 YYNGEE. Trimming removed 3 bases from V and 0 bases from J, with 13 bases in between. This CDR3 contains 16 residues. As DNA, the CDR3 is TGTGCCAGCAGCGCTGGGGGGATCATCTCTGGAAACACCATATATTTT. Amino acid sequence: CASSAGGIISGNTIYF.

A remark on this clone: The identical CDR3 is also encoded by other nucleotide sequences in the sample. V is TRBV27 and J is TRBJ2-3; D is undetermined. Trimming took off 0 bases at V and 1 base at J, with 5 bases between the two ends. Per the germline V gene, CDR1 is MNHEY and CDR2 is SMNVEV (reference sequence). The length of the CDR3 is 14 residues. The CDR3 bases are TGTGCCAGCAGTTTATCGGCAGGCACAGATACGCAGTATTTT. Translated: CASSLSAGTDTQYF.

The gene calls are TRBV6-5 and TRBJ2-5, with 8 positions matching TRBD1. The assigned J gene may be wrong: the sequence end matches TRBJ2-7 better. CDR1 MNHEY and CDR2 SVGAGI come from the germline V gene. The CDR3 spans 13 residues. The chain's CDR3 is CASSRTGPYEQYF. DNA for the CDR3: TGTGCCAGCAGTCGGACAGGGCCCTACGAGCAGTACTTC.